Listed here are 14 T cell receptor beta chains from one sample, sequenced in a study of T cells of healthy individuals. TCRdb independently ran MiXCR on the 5' RACE reads; one entry per CDR3 protein. The sample lists 38,000 or so distinct CDR3 sequences, about 4.2% seen once, with approximately 8.5% in the top ten. The receptors shown here come from a human donor in good health.

The chain uses TRBV25-1 and TRBJ2-7, with 11 positions matching TRBD2. V gave up 5 bases and J gave up 5 bases; unmatched junction bases: 5. The germline gives CDR1 MGHDK, CDR2 SYGVNS. This CDR3 spans 14 amino acids. This CDR3 is CASSLAGGRHEQYF. CDR3 bases: TGTGCCAGCAGTCTAGCGGGAGGAAGGCACGAGCAGTACTTC.

Of note for this clonotype: It may be a read error: a sequence one base away is much more abundant. This rearrangement joins TRBV10-3 to TRBJ1-5, with D maybe TRBD1 (6 bases). V lost 8 bases, J lost 7 bases, and 18 bases lay in between. CDR3 size: 14 residues. Germline CDR1 reads ENHRY; CDR2 reads SYGVKD. The CDR3 region has the DNA TGTGCCATCGGGGAACAGGGAGGAGAGCAGCCCCAGCATTTT. Translating gives CAIGEQGGEQPQHF.

This clonotype was observed a handful of times. The rearrangement uses TRBV20-1 and TRBJ1-2; D not certain. CDR1 is DFQATT, CDR2 SNEGSKA, per germline (reference sequence). This CDR3 is 11 amino acids long. Trimming cost V 3 bases and J 8 bases, with 10 bases left between them. The CDR3 nucleotides are TGCAGTGCTAGGGATCCGGGGGGCTACACCTTC. Translating it yields CSARDPGGYTF.

The table lists this clonotype with many counts. V gene TRBV7-8 combines with J gene TRBJ1-2; possible D gene TRBD1, 5 bases. The V and J ends lost 3 bases and 7 bases respectively, with 12 bases between them. From germline, CDR1 is SGHVS and CDR2 FQNEAQ. The CDR3 has 13 amino acids. The CDR3 is CASSLGGRGGYTF. CDR3 nucleotides: TGTGCCAGCAGCTTGGGGGGACGGGGTGGCTACACCTTC.

This clonotype was picked up many times. The rearrangement links TRBV7-9 to TRBJ2-7, with 11 nucleotides matching TRBD2. Germline loops: CDR1 SEHNR, CDR2 FQNEAQ (reference sequence). The CDR3 has 17 amino acids. J lost 3 bases, V lost 5 bases, and 12 bases had no gene match. The CDR3 spells CASSQTSLAGGLYEQYF. The DNA of the CDR3 is TGTGCCAGCAGCCAAACAAGCCTAGCGGGAGGACTCTACGAGCAGTACTTC.

This clonotype appeared many times. The gene calls are TRBV10-2 and TRBJ2-7; 9 nucleotides match TRBD1. The CDR3 consists of 15 residues. The V segment lost 8 bases and the J segment 0 bases; nucleotides outside the gene matches: 8. CDR1 and CDR2 (germline): WSHSY, SAAADI. DNA of the CDR3: TGCGCCAGCCGTATCGGACAGGGGAACTCCTACGAGCAGTACTTC. This translates into CASRIGQGNSYEQYF.

This clonotype was counted ten times or more. The chain has TRBV18 and TRBJ1-1; D gene ambiguous. This CDR3 is built from 14 residues. Trimming removed 0 bases at V and 11 bases at J, with 16 bases between. CDR1 and CDR2 (germline): KGHSH, LQKENI. The CDR3 DNA reads as TGTGCCAGCTCACCACCCCTTCAGATAGACTGGGCTTTCTTT. Translating gives CASSPPLQIDWAFF.

This clonotype turned up a few times. The genes are TRBV12-3 or TRBV12-4 and TRBJ2-5; no firm D call. The CDR3 runs to 12 residues. Trimming pared 6 bases from V and 5 bases from J, leaving 10 bases between. CDR3 DNA: TGTGCCAGCAGCCCTGCCTTTGAGACCCAGTACTTC. Translating it yields CASSPAFETQYF.

This clonotype has only a few counts. This chain joins TRBV14 and TRBJ2-1, with D tentatively TRBD2 (5 bases). The CDR3 loop spans 18 amino acids. Germline values: CDR1 SGHDN, CDR2 FVKESK. V gave up 0 bases and J gave up 3 bases, with 18 bases separating them. The DNA of the CDR3 is TGTGCCAGCAGCCAAGATTTTGGGGTCGGGAAGTTCTACAATGAGCAGTTCTTC. Translated: CASSQDFGVGKFYNEQFF.

This clonotype was seen only a few times. The chain employs TRBV14 and TRBJ2-1; 10 bases map to TRBD2. Germline assignment: CDR1 SGHDN and CDR2 FVKESK. The CDR3 consists of 12 residues. Losses at the gene ends were 6 bases for V and 14 bases for J; bases not matched to a gene: 7. CDR3 sequence (DNA): TGTGCCAGCAGGAAAGCGGGAGGGCCCGAGTTCTTC. Translating it yields CASRKAGGPEFF.

The gene calls are TRBV6-5 and TRBJ2-7; 8 nucleotides align to TRBD2. After removal of 4 bases from V and 2 bases from J, the junction contained 7 bases not matched to a gene. The CDR3 contains 15 residues. Germline V lookup: CDR1 MNHEY, CDR2 SVGAGI. For the CDR3, the DNA is TGTGCCAGCAGTTCTATTAGCGGGACGCCCTACGAGCAGTACTTC. Protein sequence: CASSSISGTPYEQYF.

This clonotype was picked up many times. V gene TRBV5-1 combines with J gene TRBJ2-1, with TRBD1 matching 7 bases. The CDR3 is 15 residues long. Germline V lookup: CDR1 SGHRS, CDR2 YFSETQ. V was clipped by 2 bases and J by 6 bases; unmatched bases: 8. The DNA of the CDR3 is TGCGCCAGCAGCTTCTTCGACAGGGACACCAATGAGCAGTTCTTC. This encodes CASSFFDRDTNEQFF.

This clonotype occurred many times. V gene TRBV5-1 combines with J gene TRBJ1-1, with 7 bases fitting TRBD1. The CDR3 contains 16 residues. V dropped 4 bases and J dropped 1; count of bases not matched to a gene: 10. Germline values: CDR1 SGHRS, CDR2 YFSETQ. The CDR3 DNA reads TGCGCCAGCAGCCTGACAGGGAAAACGAGGAACACTGAAGCTTTCTTT. It codes for CASSLTGKTRNTEAFF. Using reference TRBV5-1 and TRBJ1-1 for the parts outside the CDR3, the full variable domain is KAGVTQTPRYLIKTRGQQVTLSCSPISGHRSVSWYQQTPGQGLQFLFEYFSETQRNKGNFPGRFSGRQFSNSRSEMNVSTLELGDSALYLCASSLTGKTRNTEAFFGQGTRLTVV.

The CDR3 sequence is CASSWVRDSNSPLHF. CDR3 bases: TGTGCCAGCAGCTGGGTCCGGGACAGTAATTCACCCCTCCACTTT. The chain carries TRBV7-3 and TRBJ1-6, with 7 nucleotides matching TRBD1. CDR3 size: 15 residues. The junction had 6 bases not matched to a gene; V was cut back by 4 bases and J by 6 bases. The germline gives CDR1 SGHTA, CDR2 FQGTGA. Complete variable domain (other parts from reference TRBV7-3 and TRBJ1-6): GAGVSQTPSNKVTEKGKYVELRCDPISGHTALYWYRQSLGQGPEFLIYFQGTGAADDSGLPNDRFFAVRPEGSVSTLKIQRTERGDSAVYLCASSWVRDSNSPLHFGNGTRLTVT.